The text below deals with one T cell receptor (beta chain). The antigen is unknown. Collection occurred without any documented infections or immune events in donors. These data belong to a study of identifying expanded T cells in peripheral blood. Study outcomes and limitations: Clone count variance between roughly 2-week samples rose with total template count. Technical replicates showed roughly 1.2 changed clones; two weeks about 16; four weeks 19.

Germline CDR1 is SGDLS and CDR2 is YYNGEE. V dropped 4 bases and J dropped 1; count of bases not matched to a gene: 4. CDR3 length: 16 amino acids. Generated by immunoSEQ multiplex PCR, the TCRdb table keeps only in-frame clones and is missing some. Among roughly 130,000 clones listed, 75% to 90% were seen once. Input material: blood. The chain couples TRBV9 to TRBJ2-3, with 12 bases aligning to TRBD2. This clonotype originated in a person aged 18 to 70 in good health. The CDR3 DNA is TGTGCCAGCAGCTCCCGACTAGCGGGAGGCACAGATACGCAGTATTTT. Its translation: CASSSRLAGGTDTQYF.